This T cell receptor (beta chain) is from a study of cytomegalovirus exposure and HLA in healthy donors. Regarding the study as a whole: Analysis was carried out at a later point, and it linked a missense DCLRE1C variant to TCR beta V- and J-gene trimming. Reported findings show TCR beta sequences accurately forecast HLA-A and HLA-B alleles in most subjects. A later analysis showed TCR association rates differing by HLA locus, peaking at DRB1 and lowest at HLA-C. Cytomegalovirus association was listed for 150 to 200 TCR beta chains.

The ends lost 4 bases at V and 4 bases at J; junction bases unmatched: 5. The CDR3 has 15 residues. Germline V gene data show CDR1 as MNHNY and CDR2 as SVGAGI (reference sequence). PCR amplification relied on 60 Vbeta primers (plus 13 Jbeta primers). Some clones are missing from TCRdb's copy, which holds only in-frame ones; the method was immunoSEQ multiplex PCR. The sample lists around 190,000 clones, 70% to 80% occurring once. As to this clone: Its antigen remains unknown.

The sequenced sample consisted of PBMCs. The sequence came from a woman aged 50 to 60 in good health and CMV-seronegative. The rearrangement joins TRBV6-6 to TRBJ1-3; TRBD1 agrees at 9 bases. CDR3 sequence reads: CASSSGQGGGNTIYF. DNA for the CDR3: TGTGCCAGCAGTTCGGGACAGGGAGGGGGAAACACCATATATTTT.